The clone carrying this TCR beta chain was seen only a few times. What it recognizes is unknown. Trimming at V came to 5 bases and at J to 0 bases, leaving 9 bases not matched to a gene. CDR1 is SGHVS and CDR2 is FNYEAQ in the germline V gene. This CDR3 is 17 amino acids long. The data derive from a study of T cell repertoires in cytomegalovirus infection. Study-level information: In the study, CMV epitopes included recently identified HLA-C-restricted and well-studied HLA-B-restricted ones. Based on public TCR beta signatures, there were indications of CMV infection and of a matching HLA type.

MiXCR, run by TCRdb on the reads, gives a single entry per CDR3 protein. Of some 200,000 distinct CDR3 sequences listed, 35% to 45% are singletons. The clonotype comes from a human donor in good health (CMV status not recorded). Some clones in this sample may be carry-over from other donors' samples. The V and J genes are TRBV7-6 and TRBJ1-4; 7 bases agree with TRBD1. The sequences come from CD8+ T cells from cultured PBMCs, collected from culture after CMV antigen stimulation. CDR3 region: CASSRRRQGATNEKLFF. The DNA for the CDR3 is TGTGCCAGCAGCCGGAGACGACAGGGTGCAACTAATGAAAAACTGTTTTTT.